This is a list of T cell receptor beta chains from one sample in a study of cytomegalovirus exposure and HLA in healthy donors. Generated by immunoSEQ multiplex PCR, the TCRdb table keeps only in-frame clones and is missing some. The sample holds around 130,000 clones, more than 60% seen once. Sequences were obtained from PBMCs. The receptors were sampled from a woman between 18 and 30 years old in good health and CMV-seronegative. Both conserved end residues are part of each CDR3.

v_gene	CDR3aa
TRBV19	CASSFTSYNEQFF
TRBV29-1	CSVMERGNSYGYTF
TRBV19	CASSPRGSGNTIYF
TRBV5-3	CARSTRRGLSLSEAFF
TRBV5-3	CARSFVDRDEKLFF
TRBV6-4	CASSESDRGTQHF
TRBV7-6	CASSPRQGAGGNEKLFF
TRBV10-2	CASSPQGHFSEAFF
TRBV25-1	CASPTGTLEQYF
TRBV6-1	CASRDSGTGLYEQYF
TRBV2	CASREQGLDTF
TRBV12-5	CASGPPSGGLTDTGELFF
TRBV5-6	CASSLGGSGYGNEQFF
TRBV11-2	CASSLRLAGGYEQFF
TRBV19	CASSMTSASYEQYF
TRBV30	CAWSRREGHEQYF
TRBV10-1	CASSEGGTGGDTTEAFF
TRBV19	CASTHRDTEAFF
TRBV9	CASSALSGANVLTF
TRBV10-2	CASTRNSNQPQHF
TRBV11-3	CASSLMGGTEAFF
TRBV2	CASSTGTRGPYEQYF
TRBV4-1	CASSQFSGLASEQYF
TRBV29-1	CSVEAVGAEAFF
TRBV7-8	CASSLATGNNQPQHF
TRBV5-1	CASSEGAYTDTQYF
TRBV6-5	CASSPGGSSYNEQFF
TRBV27	CASRQLRTSPNDEQYF
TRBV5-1	CASSLTQDEQFF
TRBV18	CASSPGAGFDNEKLFF
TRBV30	CAWDASGTGEFF
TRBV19	CASIPSGTENIQYF
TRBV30	CAWSQPGGRLDGYTF
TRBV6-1	CASSLTGTGVEKLFF
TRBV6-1	CASSVMPGQYNEQFF
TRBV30	CAWSVRGPEQFF
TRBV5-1	CASSGSSGANVLTF
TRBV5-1	CASSWGGRDQPQHF
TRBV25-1	CASSDSGQGADTQYF
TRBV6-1	CASSEDYRGNTIYF
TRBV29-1	CSVVQANTGELFF
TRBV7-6	CASSLAWGEGTGELFF
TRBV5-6	CTSSLRGDTGDIQYF
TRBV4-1	CASSQIGQENYGYTF
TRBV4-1	CASSVPPGRSSYNEQFF
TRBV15	CATSREGAGTSTDTQYF
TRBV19	CATATGLATELFF
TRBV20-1	CSASINEKLFF
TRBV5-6	CASSPRAVLETQYF
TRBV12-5	CASGILTGRGNEKLFF
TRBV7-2	CASSSRVVSGNTIYF
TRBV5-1	CASRVTSGSSGANVLTF
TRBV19	CASSTSDYNEQFF
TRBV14	CASSQDEGPQVF
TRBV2	CASSEGEGRGNQPQHF
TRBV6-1	CANSLAGWEQETQYF
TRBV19	CASSIQGSNQPQHF
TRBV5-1	CASSLVQGAYEQYF
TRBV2	CAGGRGNTGELFF